These 15 T cell receptor beta chains originate from one sample sequenced in a study of cytomegalovirus exposure and HLA in healthy donors. A multiplex PCR was run with 60 Vbeta primers and 13 Jbeta primers. Clones were sequenced by immunoSEQ multiplex PCR, and TCRdb holds only the in-frame ones, with some missing. The table includes 80,000 or so clones, around three quarters detected once. Sequenced sample: PBMCs. These receptors originate from a woman in her forties in good health and CMV-seronegative.

V and J are TRBV29-1 and TRBJ2-3, with TRBD2 matching 8 bases. CDR1 and CDR2 from the germline V gene are SQVTM and ANQGSEA. The length of the CDR3 is 12 residues. The V gene end was trimmed by 4 bases and the J gene end by 14 bases; junction bases not matched to a gene: 11. CDR3 amino acids: CSVVKTSAQVYF. CDR3 DNA sequence: TGCAGCGTTGTAAAGACTAGCGCCCAGGTGTATTTT.

This clone turned up a few times. J is TRBJ2-1 and V is TRBV4-1; TRBD2 matches at 7 bases. The ends lost 1 base at V and 11 bases at J; junction bases unmatched: 5. CDR1 is MGHRA, CDR2 YSYEKL, per germline. The CDR3 covers 13 residues. CDR3 amino acids: CASSQVLLAKQFF. CDR3 DNA: TGCGCCAGCAGCCAAGTCTTACTAGCGAAGCAGTTCTTC.

J is TRBJ2-7 and V is TRBV10-3, with 7 bases identical to TRBD2. The CDR3 has 14 amino acids. V was clipped by 10 bases and J by 0 bases; unmatched bases: 9. Per the germline V gene, CDR1 is ENHRY and CDR2 is SYGVKD. CDR3 nucleotide sequence: TGTGCCACCGCTAGCGGAGGGGACTCCTACGAGCAGTACTTC. This translates into CATASGGDSYEQYF.

The rearrangement uses TRBV2 and TRBJ2-5, with 7 bases fitting TRBD1. CDR3 length equals 13 residues. Germline V gene sequence: CDR1 SNHLY, CDR2 FYNNEI. V dropped 4 bases and J dropped 5; count of bases not matched to a gene: 4. The CDR3 loop reads CASSGQGRETQYF. The DNA of the CDR3 is TGTGCCAGCAGTGGACAGGGCAGGGAGACCCAGTACTTC.

This chain uses TRBV18 with TRBJ2-2; a possible D gene is TRBD1 (6 bases). The CDR3 is 15 amino acids. Between the trimmed V and J ends, which lost 3 bases and 4 bases, there was a span of 12 bases. The V gene's germline CDR1 is KGHSH and CDR2 LQKENI. CDR3 bases: TGTGCCAGCTCACCCCTTGTACAGGGCACCGGGGAGCTGTTTTTT. It encodes CASSPLVQGTGELFF.

V is TRBV9 and J is TRBJ2-3; 8 nucleotides line up with TRBD2. This CDR3 region has 14 residues. Germline trimming cut 10 bases from V and 0 bases from J; bases unmatched to any gene: 7. The germline V gene has CDR1 SGDLS and CDR2 YYNGEE. CDR3 in DNA: TGTGCCTGCTCCGGGGGGGATAGCACAGATACGCAGTATTTT. It encodes CACSGGDSTDTQYF.

This clone was detected a few times. The CDR3 spells CASSLQVSGANVLTF. The DNA of the CDR3 is TGTGCCAGCAGCTTACAGGTCTCTGGGGCCAACGTCCTGACTTTC. The chain joins TRBV11-2 to TRBJ2-6; D gene ambiguous. Per the germline V gene, CDR1 is SGHAT and CDR2 is FQNNGV. CDR3 length: 15 amino acids. Trimming stripped 2 bases from V and 0 bases from J, with 5 bases between.

This chain joins TRBV7-9 and TRBJ2-7; weak D call: TRBD1 (5 bases). This CDR3 is built from 14 residues. V lost 4 bases to trimming and J lost 1 base, with 11 bases between them. Germline V CDR1 and CDR2: SEHNR, FQNEAQ (reference sequence). The CDR3 DNA is TGTGCCAGCAGCTATACGACAGTTTCCTACGAGCAGTACTTC. As protein: CASSYTTVSYEQYF.

V is TRBV29-1 and J is TRBJ1-4, with TRBD1 as a possible D gene (5 bases). This CDR3 region has 13 residues. Germline-derived CDR1 and CDR2 are SQVTM and ANQGSEA. Trimming pared 4 bases from V and 7 bases from J, leaving 13 bases between. The CDR3 loop is CSVADQRGEKLFF. In DNA, the CDR3 is TGCAGCGTTGCGGATCAAAGGGGTGAAAAACTGTTTTTT. The whole variable domain, filled in from reference TRBV29-1 and TRBJ1-4, reads SAVISQKPSRDICQRGTSLTIQCQVDSQVTMMFWYRQQPGQSLTLIATANQGSEATYESGFVIDKFPISRPNLTFSTLTVSNMSPEDSSIYLCSVADQRGEKLFFGSGTQLSVL.

In this sample, this clone turned up once. The J gene is TRBJ2-2, the V gene TRBV5-1, with TRBD2 matching 7 bases. The germline CDR1 and CDR2 sequences are SGHRS and YFSETQ. Trimming at V came to 4 bases and at J to 5 bases, leaving 2 bases not matched to a gene. This CDR3 region has 13 residues. The CDR3 loop is CASSLAETGELFF. The CDR3 DNA sequence: TGCGCCAGCAGCCTAGCGGAGACCGGGGAGCTGTTTTTT.

The J gene is TRBJ2-7, the V gene TRBV10-3; 7 bases fit TRBD1. Germline V CDR1 and CDR2: ENHRY, SYGVKD. This CDR3 is 14 amino acids long. The V gene end was trimmed by 4 bases and the J gene end by 6 bases; junction bases not matched to a gene: 9. CDR3 loop: CAISGDRDSFEQYF. The CDR3, as DNA: TGTGCCATCAGTGGAGACAGGGATTCTTTCGAGCAGTACTTC.

V usage is TRBV5-1 and J usage is TRBJ2-7; maybe TRBD2 (6 bases). Germline V gene data show CDR1 as SGHRS and CDR2 as YFSETQ. V was shortened by 3 bases and J by 0 bases, with 10 bases between the two germline ends. CDR3 length equals 14 residues. CDR3: CASSSSASSYEQYF. In DNA, the CDR3 is TGCGCCAGCAGCTCTAGCGCAAGCTCCTACGAGCAGTACTTC.

J is TRBJ1-1 and V is TRBV7-3; 8 bases align to TRBD1. Germline V gene sequence: CDR1 SGHTA, CDR2 FQGTGA. The CDR3 contains 14 residues. V shed 5 bases, J shed 0 bases, and the junction held 2 bases outside the gene matches. The CDR3: CASSEQGVNTEAFF. Written as DNA, the CDR3 is TGTGCCAGCAGCGAACAGGGGGTGAACACTGAAGCTTTCTTT. Full variable domain (rest looked up from reference TRBV7-3 and TRBJ1-1): GAGVSQTPSNKVTEKGKYVELRCDPISGHTALYWYRQSLGQGPEFLIYFQGTGAADDSGLPNDRFFAVRPEGSVSTLKIQRTERGDSAVYLCASSEQGVNTEAFFGQGTRLTVV.

The rearrangement uses TRBV30 and TRBJ1-4; 8 bases fit TRBD1. V shed 3 bases and J 8 bases; nucleotides not matched to a gene: 14. The CDR3 has 16 residues. CDR1 is GTSNPN, CDR2 SVGIG, per germline (reference sequence). In DNA form, the CDR3 reads TGTGCCTGGAGCCTAGTTACGGACAGGACAGGGGAAAAACTGTTTTTT. This sequence encodes CAWSLVTDRTGEKLFF.

V usage is TRBV11-3 and J usage is TRBJ2-3; 7 positions agree with TRBD2. V lost 3 bases, J lost 3 bases, and 9 bases stayed unmatched. CDR1 SGHNT and CDR2 YENEEA come from the germline V gene. The CDR3 runs 16 residues. The CDR3 loop reads CASSFGGAGRTDTQYF. DNA for the CDR3: TGTGCCAGCAGCTTTGGAGGAGCGGGAAGGACAGATACGCAGTATTTT.